This T cell receptor (beta chain) came from a study of cytomegalovirus exposure and HLA in healthy donors. Findings and limits, study-wide: Trimming of TCR beta V- and J-genes showed a link, identified in a later analysis, to a missense DCLRE1C variant. Previous analysis showed most TCR beta V segments were productive about 87% or about 30% of the time. Published work reported that the classifier diagnosed cytomegalovirus status with high specificity and sensitivity. Cytomegalovirus association was assigned to about 180 TCR beta chains.

Germline V CDR1 and CDR2: SGHDT, YYEEEE. V gave up 4 bases and J gave up 4 bases, with 6 bases separating them. This CDR3 is 12 amino acids long. With respect to this clone: The antigen is undetermined.

The PCR ran on 60 Vbeta and 13 Jbeta primers. Profiling relied on immunoSEQ multiplex PCR, and the TCRdb table lists in-frame clones only, not all of them. The sample lists about 90,000 clones, approximately 88% occurring once. The sample comprised PBMCs. The sequence derives from a young man in good health and CMV-seronegative. This chain joins TRBV5-6 and TRBJ2-1; the D gene is possibly TRBD2 (5 bases). CDR3 sequence reads: CASSPGYNEQFF. Here the CDR3 DNA reads TGTGCCAGCAGCCCGGGGTACAATGAGCAGTTCTTC.